This T cell receptor beta chain was profiled in a study of cytomegalovirus exposure and HLA in healthy donors (dated by TCRdb to about 2017). For the study in its entirety: An earlier analysis of approximately 550 of the donors reported more than 250 Gb of sequence data and more than 90 million unique TCR beta sequences from 150 million to 200 million T cells. Roughly 290 gigabases of sequencing data and around 80 million unique TCR sequences made up an early release that covered several hundred HLA-typed donors. Of the roughly 410 genotyped donors, 80% to 90% were placed in the genetic ancestry cluster associated with self-reported Caucasian donors. The aim of the study was to test whether cataloging public T cell receptors could identify signatures of past pathogen exposure. The study profiled the T cell repertoires of 500 to 800 subjects by immunosequencing and related them to cytomegalovirus serostatus. In addition to the first cohort of 666 subjects, a separate validation cohort of 120 different subjects was used. To predict cytomegalovirus infection status, the study combined high-throughput TCR immunosequencing, statistical association of individual TCRs with disease status, and machine learning. A later analysis re-analyzed previously published TCR beta repertoires from 550 to 700 donors and added high-resolution HLA genotyping to study TCR occurrence patterns. In the later analysis, no new phenotypic data were used to find candidate immune exposures; instead, reliance was placed on TCR beta sequences and their occurrence across donors. In an earlier analysis of 587 of the donors, high-throughput TCR beta sequencing was used to judge whether each TCR beta V gene segment behaved as functional or pseudogenic. Alongside the repertoire data, information on donor age, sex, ethnicity and CMV serostatus was compiled. A later genetic analysis used genome-wide SNP genotypes for 398 of the 666 donors, treating that subset as a discovery cohort. All discovery cohort repertoires had been generated on a single sequencing platform. Both class I and class II loci were covered by HLA typing, at four-digit resolution. Typing coverage varied by locus: about 629-630 donors for A, B, C, DRB1 and DQB1; around 560 for DQA1; over 600 for DPA1; roughly 450 for DPB1. Because of strong linkage in the cohort, 4 to 6 DR-DQ haplotypes were treated as single units for association and clustering. Among roughly 400 genotyped donors of the cohort, an average of approximately 240,000 unique TCR beta nucleotide sequences was sequenced per donor, of which about 19% were non-productive. What the work shows at the level of the full study, not this receptor alone: A later genetic analysis associated a missense DCLRE1C variant with V-gene and J-gene trimming of TCR beta chains, and an independent cohort replicated the association. In vitro tests confirmed that a few of the cytomegalovirus-associated TCR beta chains recognize cytomegalovirus antigens. Linkage disequilibrium might explain the correlated functional status among segregating V segments, but an unknown experimental factor could not be excluded. In an earlier analysis of about 540 of the donors, most TCR beta V segments were observed in productive rearrangements about 87% or about 30% of the time, broadly matching IMGT annotations. While some public TCRs were present in many individuals, most TCR sequences turned up only very rarely across donors. The authors suggested that the approach could potentially be extended to other disease states and immunological phenotypes. Only TCR beta chains were sequenced in this cohort, and the absence of alpha or paired-chain data limited detectable features. Because HLA typing was missing for some donors at each locus, association tests included only the typed subset. A cluster of highly shared sequence variants was judged likely to be a technical artifact of the sequencing pipeline. According to a later genetic analysis, donors in an Asian-associated ancestry cluster had fewer N-insertions in productive TCRs than the approximately 700-donor mean. Presence/absence analyses assumed roughly uniform sequencing depth across donors, an assumption that may not hold. In a later analysis, most CMV-associated TCR beta chains were found to appear HLA-restricted, with HLA associations seemingly driven largely by CMV exposure. The study gave a list of about 160 TCR beta chains associated with cytomegalovirus. Because counts were too low, seventeen rarely observed V segments, including chromosome 9 orphons, were left out of the earlier analysis of a few hundred of the donors. According to a later analysis, parvovirus B19, influenza, CMV and Epstein-Barr virus appeared linked to several top co-occurrence clusters. A further reported finding was that TCR beta sequences accurately predicted the HLA-A and HLA-B alleles for most subjects in the first cohort. CMV serostatus was the only immune exposure information available for the cohort. The 87-base-pair reads could not distinguish some IMGT-functional V segments, including TRBV6-2 and TRBV6-3, so those segments were excluded. At a false discovery rate of 0.05, a later analysis linked roughly 17,000 TCR beta sequences to specific HLA alleles. In a later analysis, the rate of TCR association differed among HLA loci, with DRB1 alleles having the most associated TCRs and HLA-C alleles having the fewest. The classifier was reported to diagnose cytomegalovirus status with high specificity and sensitivity in both the original and validation cohorts. In a later analysis, HLA-associated TCR beta chains showed more clonal expansion and lower generation probabilities than non-associated chains that were equally common. When HLA alleles, especially DR and DQ, strongly co-occurred, attributing TCR associations to individual alleles was difficult.

CDR1 and CDR2 were assigned from the germline V gene as SGHAT and FQNNGV. V was cut back by 5 bases and J by 7 bases, leaving a gap of 9 bases between them. The CDR3 runs 11 residues from the cysteine to the phenylalanine. CDR3 DNA only is kept here, 33 bases in frame from base 1. A few counts support this clone. There is no known antigen for this receptor. Base qualities are not at hand, and no much larger clone is one base apart. Library prep was done by the immunoSEQ multiplex PCR assay. For the multiplex PCR, a mixture combining 60 forward primers for TCR Vbeta segments and 13 reverse primers for TCR Jbeta segments was used. A multiplex PCR assay on genomic DNA amplified the CDR3 region of rearranged TCR beta genes. The amplified TCR beta libraries were sequenced on the Illumina HiSeq System as 87-base-pair reads. In the source study's methods: A later analysis counted around 72 million unique TCR beta chains across the approximately 700 repertoires, and some 12 million of these chains were shared by at least two donors. Raw reads were error-corrected and collapsed into unique sequences with a nearest-neighbor algorithm that merged closely related sequences to remove PCR and sequencing errors. To assign V, D and J gene segments, CDR3 sequences were aligned to IMGT reference sequences. Each retained sequence needed at least a six-nucleotide match to both a V gene segment and a J gene segment. Rearrangements were classified as productive when the CDR3 lacked stop codons and remained in frame with V and J, and all other rearrangements were classified as non-productive. Following IMGT convention, CDR3 was defined as the stretch from the second conserved V-encoded cysteine up to the conserved J-encoded phenylalanine. Sequences without an unambiguous match to a single V gene segment were excluded from the earlier analysis of about 640 of the donors. An earlier analysis of a few hundred of the donors called V segments functional above 56.7% productive rearrangements and segregating when the between-donor standard deviation exceeded 5%. A statistical classification framework was developed to diagnose cytomegalovirus status using the catalog of TCR beta chain sequences. V and J gene assignment, in a later analysis, came from comparing TCR nucleotide sequences with IMGT/GENE-DB human TR gene sequences. A later analysis assigned CDR3 sequences and most-parsimonious VDJ recombination scenarios with the TCRdist pipeline. In a later analysis, each TCR beta chain was defined by its CDR3 amino acid sequence together with its V-gene family, and reads lacking a unique V-gene family were excluded. A later analysis removed roughly 590 highly shared, low-generation-probability nucleotide sequences to deal with suspected cross-contamination and a sequencing artifact. For each public chain, a later analysis derived a clonal expansion index from normalized ranks of inferred template counts within each repertoire. In a later analysis, generation probabilities were computed using a VDJ recombination model fitted to out-of-frame rearrangements, and the results were checked against IGoR. In a later analysis, hypergeometric tests were used to score TCR-TCR, TCR-HLA and TCR-CMV co-occurrence, with a repertoire-size bias correction applied to TCR pairs. A later analysis estimated false discovery rates by permuting HLA or CMV assignments 20 times. A later analysis grouped co-occurring TCRs with DBSCAN, adding TCRdist sequence similarity when clustering within HLA-allele-positive subsets. Repertoires with fewer than 30,000 or more than 120,000 public chains were left out of co-occurrence clustering, as were about 5 repertoires with anomalous nucleotide sharing. TCRdb took this table from immuneACCESS and kept in-frame rearrangements with V and J called. Such tables lack part of the clones; where checked against another copy, unresolved V genes explain under half of the gap, and the rest is unexplained. From that table come the V and J calls and clone size; the DNA was used to work out D and trimming. For this sample the table gives 150,000 or so clones, of which over 70% were detected only once. In total, the top ten clones hold about 3% of the sample.

The cohort consisted of 600 to 700 healthy bone marrow donors. At the time of sampling, all cohort members were nominally healthy, though unrecorded immune exposures were likely present. The donor tested CMV seronegative and was one of the 352 seronegative cohort members. Every donor gave a peripheral blood sample, and the peripheral blood mononuclear cells from that sample were used for TCR beta sequencing. Genomic DNA extraction from the blood cell samples was performed with the Qiagen DNeasy Blood Extraction Kit. The chain was built from TRBV11-2 and TRBJ2-7; a confident D gene designation cannot be given. Input material: PBMCs. The source is a male donor in good health and CMV-seronegative. The nucleotides are TGTGCCAGCAGCCCTAACCGGGAGCAGTACTTC. Its translation reads: CASSPNREQYF.